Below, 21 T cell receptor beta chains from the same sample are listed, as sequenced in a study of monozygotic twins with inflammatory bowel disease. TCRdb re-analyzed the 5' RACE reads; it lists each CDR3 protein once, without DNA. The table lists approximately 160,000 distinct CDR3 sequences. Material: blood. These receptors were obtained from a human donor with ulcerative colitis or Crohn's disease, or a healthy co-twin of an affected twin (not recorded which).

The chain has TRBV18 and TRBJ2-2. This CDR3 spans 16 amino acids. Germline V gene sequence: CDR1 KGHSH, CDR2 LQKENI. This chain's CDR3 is CASSPPRTMRTGELFF.

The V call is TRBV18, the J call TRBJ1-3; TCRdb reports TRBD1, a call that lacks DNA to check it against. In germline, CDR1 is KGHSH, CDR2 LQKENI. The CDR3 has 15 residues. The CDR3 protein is CVSSPNRGTGNTIYF.

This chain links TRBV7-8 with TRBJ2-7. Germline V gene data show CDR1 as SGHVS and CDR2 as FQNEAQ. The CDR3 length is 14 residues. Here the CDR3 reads CASRLSSRSYEQYF.

The CDR3: CAWRSDSSYEQYF. The chain couples TRBV30 to TRBJ2-7. Germline CDR1 is GTSNPN and CDR2 is SVGIG (reference sequence). This CDR3 comprises 13 residues.

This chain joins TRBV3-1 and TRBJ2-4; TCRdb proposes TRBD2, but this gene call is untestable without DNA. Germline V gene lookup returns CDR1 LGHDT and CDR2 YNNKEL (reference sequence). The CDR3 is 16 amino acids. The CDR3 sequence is CASSPRPSGGGNIQYF. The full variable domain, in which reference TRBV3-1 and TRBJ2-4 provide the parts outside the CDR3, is DTAVSQTPKYLVTQMGNDKSIKCEQNLGHDTMYWYKQDSKKFLKIMFSYNNKELIINETVPNRFSPKSPDKAHLNLHINSLELGDSAVYFCASSPRPSGGGNIQYFGAGTRLSVL.

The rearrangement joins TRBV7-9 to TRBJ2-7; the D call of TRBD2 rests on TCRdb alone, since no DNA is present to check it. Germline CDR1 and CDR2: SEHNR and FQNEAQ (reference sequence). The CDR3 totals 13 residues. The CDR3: CASHTLADYEQYF. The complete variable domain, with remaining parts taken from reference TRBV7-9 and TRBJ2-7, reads DTGVSQNPRHKITKRGQNVTFRCDPISEHNRLYWYRQTLGQGPEFLTYFQNEAQLEKSRLLSDRFSAERPKGSFSTLEIQRTEQGDSAMYLCASHTLADYEQYFGPGTRLTVT.

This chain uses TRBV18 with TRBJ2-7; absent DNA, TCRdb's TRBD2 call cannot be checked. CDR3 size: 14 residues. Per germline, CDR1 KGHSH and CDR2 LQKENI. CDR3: CASSPPEATKRQYF.

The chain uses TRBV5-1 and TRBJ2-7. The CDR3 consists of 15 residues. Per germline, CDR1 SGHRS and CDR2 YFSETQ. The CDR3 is CASSVSSGEYYEQYF.

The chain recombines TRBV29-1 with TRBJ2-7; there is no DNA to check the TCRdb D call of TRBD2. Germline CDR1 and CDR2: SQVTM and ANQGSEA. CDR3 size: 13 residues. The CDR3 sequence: CSVGLAGGYEQYF.

CDR3 amino acids: CASSHGQVYNEQFF. This chain connects TRBV14 to TRBJ2-1; as DNA is missing, the TRBD1 call by TCRdb cannot be tested. CDR1 and CDR2 (germline): SGHDN, FVKESK. This CDR3 is built from 14 residues.

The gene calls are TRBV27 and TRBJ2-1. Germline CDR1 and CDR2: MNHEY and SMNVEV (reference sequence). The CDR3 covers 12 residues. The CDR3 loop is CASSLPVGEQFF.

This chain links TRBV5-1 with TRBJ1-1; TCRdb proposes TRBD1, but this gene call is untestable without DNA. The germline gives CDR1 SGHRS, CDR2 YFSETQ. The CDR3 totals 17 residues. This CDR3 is CASSSGQGVSGDTEAFF.

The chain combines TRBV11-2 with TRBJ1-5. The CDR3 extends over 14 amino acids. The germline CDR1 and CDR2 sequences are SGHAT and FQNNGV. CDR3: CASSLDRSNQPQHF.

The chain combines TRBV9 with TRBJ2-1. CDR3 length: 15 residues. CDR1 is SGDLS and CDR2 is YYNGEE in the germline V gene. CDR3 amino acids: CASSVAAGVRNEQFF.

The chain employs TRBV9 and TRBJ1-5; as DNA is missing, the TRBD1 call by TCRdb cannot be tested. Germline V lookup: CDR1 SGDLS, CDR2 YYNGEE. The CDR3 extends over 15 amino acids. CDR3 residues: CASSEGEGSWQPQHF.

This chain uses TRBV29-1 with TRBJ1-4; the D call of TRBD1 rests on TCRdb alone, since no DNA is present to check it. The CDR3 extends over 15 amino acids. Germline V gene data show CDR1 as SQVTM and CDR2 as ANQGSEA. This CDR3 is CSVTGGSATNEKLFF.

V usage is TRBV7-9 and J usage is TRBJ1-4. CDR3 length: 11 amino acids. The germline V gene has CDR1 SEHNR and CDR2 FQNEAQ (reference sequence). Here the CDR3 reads CASSLEGKLFF.

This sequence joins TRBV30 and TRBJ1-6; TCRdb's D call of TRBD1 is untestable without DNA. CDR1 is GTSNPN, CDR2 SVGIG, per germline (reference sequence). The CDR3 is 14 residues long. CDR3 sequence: CAWSVRTNNSPLHF.

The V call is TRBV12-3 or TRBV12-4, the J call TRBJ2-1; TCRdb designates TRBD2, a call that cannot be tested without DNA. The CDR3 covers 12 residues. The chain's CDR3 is CASRGGPNEQFF.

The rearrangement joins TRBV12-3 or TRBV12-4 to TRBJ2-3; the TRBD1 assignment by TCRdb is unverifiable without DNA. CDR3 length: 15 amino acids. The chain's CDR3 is CASRLGGGGADTQYF.

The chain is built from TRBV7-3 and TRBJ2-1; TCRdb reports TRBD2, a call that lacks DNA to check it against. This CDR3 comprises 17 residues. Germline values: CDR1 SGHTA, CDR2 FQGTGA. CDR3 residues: CAGSPDRTSGRYNEQFF.